This T cell receptor beta chain derives from a study of spatial heterogeneity in lung cancer. Noted time point: sample taken at primary tumor resection. Per the germline V gene, CDR1 is KGHDR and CDR2 is SFDVKD. The CDR3 contains 18 residues. J gave up 8 bases and V 9 bases, and 24 bases lay outside the gene matches. TCRdb independently ran MiXCR on the 5' RACE reads; one entry per CDR3 protein. The table lists around 66,000 distinct CDR3 sequences, roughly 6.4% of them singletons. The chain couples TRBV24-1 to TRBJ2-1; 7 bases line up with TRBD2. This sequence was found in a female donor with early-stage non-small cell lung cancer. The sample was PBMCs, taken at surgery. The CDR3 nucleotides read TGTGCCACCGAGCCTACGGGCCCCGGGGGGAGTCGCTTCGATGAGCAGTTCTTC. Protein: CATEPTGPGGSRFDEQFF.